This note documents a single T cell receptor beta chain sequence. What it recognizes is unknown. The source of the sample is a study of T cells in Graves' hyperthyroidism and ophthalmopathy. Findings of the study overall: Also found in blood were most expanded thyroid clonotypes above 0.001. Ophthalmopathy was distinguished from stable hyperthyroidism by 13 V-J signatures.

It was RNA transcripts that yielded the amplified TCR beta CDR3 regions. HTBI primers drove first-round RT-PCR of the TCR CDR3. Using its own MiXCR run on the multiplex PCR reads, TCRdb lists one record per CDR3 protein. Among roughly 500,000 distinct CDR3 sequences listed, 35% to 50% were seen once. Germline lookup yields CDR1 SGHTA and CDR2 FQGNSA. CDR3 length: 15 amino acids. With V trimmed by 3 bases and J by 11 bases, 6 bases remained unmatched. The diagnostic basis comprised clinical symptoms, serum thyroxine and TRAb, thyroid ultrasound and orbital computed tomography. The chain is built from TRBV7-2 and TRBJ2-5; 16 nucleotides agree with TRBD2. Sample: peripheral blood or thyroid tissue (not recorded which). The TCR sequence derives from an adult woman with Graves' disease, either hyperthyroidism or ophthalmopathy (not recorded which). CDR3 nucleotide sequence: TGTGCCAGCAGCTTCCGGGGACTAGCGGGAGGGGAGCAGTACTTC. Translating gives CASSFRGLAGGEQYF. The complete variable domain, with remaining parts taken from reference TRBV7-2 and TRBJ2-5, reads GAGVSQSPSNKVTEKGKDVELRCDPISGHTALYWYRQSLGQGLEFLIYFQGNSAPDKSGLPSDRFSAERTGGSVSTLTIQRTQQEDSAVYLCASSFRGLAGGEQYFGPGTRLLVL.